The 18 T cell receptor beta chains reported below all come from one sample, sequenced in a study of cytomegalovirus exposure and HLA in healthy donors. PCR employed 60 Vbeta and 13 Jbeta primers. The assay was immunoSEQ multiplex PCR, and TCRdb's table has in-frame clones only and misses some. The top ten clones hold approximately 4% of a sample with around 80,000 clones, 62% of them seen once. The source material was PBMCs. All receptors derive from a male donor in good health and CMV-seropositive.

The CDR3 is CASSQDPTGGSSYNSPLHF. The CDR3 DNA reads as TGCGCCAGCAGCCAAGACCCGACAGGGGGGAGCTCCTATAATTCACCCCTCCACTTT. V gene TRBV4-1 combines with J gene TRBJ1-6; TRBD1 matches at 9 bases. The CDR3 runs 19 residues. Unmatched junction bases numbered 6, after V lost 0 bases and J lost 0 bases. The germline CDR1 and CDR2 sequences are MGHRA and YSYEKL.

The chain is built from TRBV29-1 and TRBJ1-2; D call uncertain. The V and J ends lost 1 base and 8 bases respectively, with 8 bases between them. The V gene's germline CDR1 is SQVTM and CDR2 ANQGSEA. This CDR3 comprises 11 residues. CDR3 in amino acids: CSVEGAGGYTF. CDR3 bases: TGCAGCGTTGAAGGCGCGGGGGGCTACACCTTC.

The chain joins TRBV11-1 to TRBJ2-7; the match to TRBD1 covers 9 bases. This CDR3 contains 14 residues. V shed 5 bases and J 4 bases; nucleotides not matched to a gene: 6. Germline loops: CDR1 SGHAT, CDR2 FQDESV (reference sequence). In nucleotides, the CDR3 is TGTGCCAGCAGCCCTCCGGACAGGGGTTACGAGCAGTACTTC. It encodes CASSPPDRGYEQYF. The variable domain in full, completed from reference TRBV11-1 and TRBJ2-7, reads EAEVAQSPRYKITEKSQAVAFWCDPISGHATLYWYRQILGQGPELLVQFQDESVVDDSQLPKDRFSAERLKGVDSTLKIQPAELGDSAMYLCASSPPDRGYEQYFGPGTRLTVT.

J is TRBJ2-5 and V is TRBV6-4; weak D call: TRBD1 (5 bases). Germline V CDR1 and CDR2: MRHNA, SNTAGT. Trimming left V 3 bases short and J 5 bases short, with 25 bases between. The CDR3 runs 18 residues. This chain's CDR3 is CASSDSHSLRGINETQYF. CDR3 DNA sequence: TGTGCCAGCAGTGATAGTCACAGCCTAAGGGGAATCAATGAGACCCAGTACTTC.

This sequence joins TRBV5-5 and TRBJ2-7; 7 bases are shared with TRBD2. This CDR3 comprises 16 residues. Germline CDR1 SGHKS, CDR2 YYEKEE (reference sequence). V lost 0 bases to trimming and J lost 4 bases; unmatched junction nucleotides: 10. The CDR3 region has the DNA TGTGCCAGCAGCTTGGACGAGGGAGGGAGGTTTTACGAGCAGTACTTC. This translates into CASSLDEGGRFYEQYF.

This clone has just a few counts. CDR3 region: CASSYDIAWEQYF. The CDR3 bases are TGTGCCAGCAGTTACGACATTGCATGGGAGCAGTACTTC. The chain couples TRBV6-5 to TRBJ2-7; no clear D gene. Per germline, CDR1 MNHEY and CDR2 SVGAGI. Trimming shortened V by 2 bases and J by 7 bases, and 12 bases separated the two germline ends. The CDR3 totals 13 residues.

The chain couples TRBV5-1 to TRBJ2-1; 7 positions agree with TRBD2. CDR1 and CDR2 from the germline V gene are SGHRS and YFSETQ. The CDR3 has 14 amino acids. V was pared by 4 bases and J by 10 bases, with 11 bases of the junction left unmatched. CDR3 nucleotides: TGCGCCAGCAGCGCAGCGGGGTGGTCGGGAGAGCAGTTCTTC. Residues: CASSAAGWSGEQFF.

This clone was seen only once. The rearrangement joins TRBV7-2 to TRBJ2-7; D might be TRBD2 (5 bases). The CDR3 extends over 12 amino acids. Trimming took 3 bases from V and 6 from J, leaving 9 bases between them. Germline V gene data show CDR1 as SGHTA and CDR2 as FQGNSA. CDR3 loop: CASSFGGAEQYF. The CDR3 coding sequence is TGTGCCAGCAGCTTTGGAGGCGCCGAGCAGTACTTC.

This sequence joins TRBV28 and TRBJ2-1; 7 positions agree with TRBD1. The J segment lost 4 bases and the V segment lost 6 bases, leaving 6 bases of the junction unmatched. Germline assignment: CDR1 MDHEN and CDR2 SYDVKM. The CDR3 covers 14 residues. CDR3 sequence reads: CASRRPDRYNEQFF. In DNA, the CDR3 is TGTGCCAGCAGGCGCCCGGACAGGTACAATGAGCAGTTCTTC.

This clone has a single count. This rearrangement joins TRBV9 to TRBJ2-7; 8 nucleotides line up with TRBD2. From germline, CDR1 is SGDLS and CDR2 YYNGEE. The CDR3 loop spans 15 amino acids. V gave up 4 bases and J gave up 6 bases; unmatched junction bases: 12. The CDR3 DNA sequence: TGTGCCAGCAGCCCCCTTCCCGGGACTAGTATCGAGCAGTACTTC. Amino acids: CASSPLPGTSIEQYF.

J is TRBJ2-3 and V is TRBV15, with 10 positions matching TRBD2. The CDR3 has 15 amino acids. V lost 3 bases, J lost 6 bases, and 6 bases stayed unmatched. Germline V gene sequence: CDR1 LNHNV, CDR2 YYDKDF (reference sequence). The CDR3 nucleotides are TGTGCCACCAGCAGCCGGCTAGCGGGGGCCGATACGCAGTATTTT. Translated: CATSSRLAGADTQYF.

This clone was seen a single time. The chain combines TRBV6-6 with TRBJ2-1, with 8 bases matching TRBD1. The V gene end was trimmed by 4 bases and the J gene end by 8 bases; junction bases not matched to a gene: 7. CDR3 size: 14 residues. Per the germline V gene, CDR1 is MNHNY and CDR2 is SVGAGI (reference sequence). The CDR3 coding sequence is TGTGCCAGCAGTTCACAGGGGGAGATACATGAGCAGTTCTTC. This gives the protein CASSSQGEIHEQFF.

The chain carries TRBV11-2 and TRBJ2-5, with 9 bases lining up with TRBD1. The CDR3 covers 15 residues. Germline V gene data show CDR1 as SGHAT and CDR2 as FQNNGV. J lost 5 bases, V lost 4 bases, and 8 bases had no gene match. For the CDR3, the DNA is TGTGCCAGCAGCTCCCAGACAGGGGGATATGAGACCCAGTACTTC. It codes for CASSSQTGGYETQYF.

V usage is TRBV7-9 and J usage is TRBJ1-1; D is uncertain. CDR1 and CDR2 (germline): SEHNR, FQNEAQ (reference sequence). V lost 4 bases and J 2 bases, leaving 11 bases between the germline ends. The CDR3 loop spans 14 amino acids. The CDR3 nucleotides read TGTGCCAGCAGCTCCGGACGGGGTAACACTGAAGCTTTCTTT. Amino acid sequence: CASSSGRGNTEAFF.

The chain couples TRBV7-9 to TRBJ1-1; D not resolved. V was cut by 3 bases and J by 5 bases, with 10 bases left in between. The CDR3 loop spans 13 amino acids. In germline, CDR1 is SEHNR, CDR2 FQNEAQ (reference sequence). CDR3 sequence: CASSLDAGTEAFF. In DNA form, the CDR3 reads TGTGCCAGCAGCTTGGACGCGGGAACTGAAGCTTTCTTT.

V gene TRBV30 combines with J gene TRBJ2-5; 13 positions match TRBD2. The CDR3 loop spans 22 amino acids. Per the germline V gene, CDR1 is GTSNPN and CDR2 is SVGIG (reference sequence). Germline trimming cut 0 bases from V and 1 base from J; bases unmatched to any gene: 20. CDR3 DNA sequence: TGTGCCTGGAGTGTCTCGAATTTCGGGACTAGCGGGGTTGGCTGGTCCCAAGAGACCCAGTACTTC. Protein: CAWSVSNFGTSGVGWSQETQYF.

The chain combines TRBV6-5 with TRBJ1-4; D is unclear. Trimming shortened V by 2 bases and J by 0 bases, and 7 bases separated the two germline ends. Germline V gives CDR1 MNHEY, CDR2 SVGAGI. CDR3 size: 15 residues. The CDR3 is CASSYGGATNEKLFF. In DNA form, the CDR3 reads TGTGCCAGCAGTTACGGCGGGGCAACTAATGAAAAACTGTTTTTT.

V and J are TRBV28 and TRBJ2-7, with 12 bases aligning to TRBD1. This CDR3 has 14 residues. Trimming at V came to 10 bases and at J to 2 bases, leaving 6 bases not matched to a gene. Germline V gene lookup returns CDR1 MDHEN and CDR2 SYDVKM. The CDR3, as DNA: TGTGCCATCCAGGGGGACAGGGGGCCCTACGAGCAGTACTTC. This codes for CAIQGDRGPYEQYF.